Each of the 2 T cell receptor delta chains below was sequenced from the same sample in a study of γδ T cells in repeated Plasmodium falciparum infection. Gammadelta T cells were flow-sorted from PBMC into Vgamma9/Vdelta2+ and Vdelta2-negative populations for bulk analysis. TCRdb repeated clone calling on the multiplex PCR reads with CATT. The table shows some 100,000 delta-chain clones, with 1.4% occurring only once. The specimen sequenced was gamma-delta T cells from blood. These receptors all stem from a pool of human donors (malaria-infected and uninfected, not separated).

At least ten counts were recorded for this clone. This DNA's translation differs at residue 8 from TCRdb's protein, which comes from a much larger clone; a read error is likely, and the protein shown is translated from the DNA. The V and J genes are TRDV1 and TRDJ1, with D unclear. The CDR3 is 10 amino acids. Germline V CDR1 and CDR2: TSWWSYY, QGS. The CDR3 loop is CALGGTKPIF. CDR3 in DNA: TGTGCTCTTGGGGGCACGAAACCCATCTTT.

A word on this clone: The protein given by TCRdb reflects a much larger clone and differs at residue 3 from this DNA's translation, likely from a read error; the protein shown is the DNA's translation. The chain is built from TRDV1 and TRDJ1; 7 bases agree with TRDD3. The J gene comes from matching the DNA to germline here; TCRdb lacks it. Germline V lookup: CDR1 TSWWSYY, CDR2 QGS. The CDR3 loop spans 21 amino acids. The CDR3, as DNA: TGTGCTCCTGGGGAACTTGTACCCCCCCGGGGATGTGGGATACACACCGATAAACTCATCTTT. Translating it yields CAPGELVPPRGCGIHTDKLIF.